The clone carrying this TCR beta chain was seen a single time. Treatment indicated: randomized to nivolumab then ipilimumab (arm A) or the reverse (arm B). Some clones are missing from TCRdb's copy, which holds only in-frame ones; the method was immunoSEQ multiplex PCR. This repertoire shows 40,000 or so clones, roughly four fifths found once; its top ten account for 5.5% to 7%. The source of the sample is a study of sequential checkpoint blockade in melanoma. Material: CD8+ T cells sorted from blood (inferred from file names), obtained from a patient given nivolumab and ipilimumab in sequence. This TCR came from a human donor with melanoma.

The CDR3 DNA sequence: TGTGCCAGCAGCACAAGGGGACAGCCCCCTTCCTACTACGAGCAGTACTTC. As protein: CASSTRGQPPSYYEQYF. This chain uses TRBV21-1 with TRBJ2-7; the table's D gene call, TRBD1, was not cross checked with the DNA. TRBV21-1 is a pseudogene locus. The CDR3 runs to 17 residues.